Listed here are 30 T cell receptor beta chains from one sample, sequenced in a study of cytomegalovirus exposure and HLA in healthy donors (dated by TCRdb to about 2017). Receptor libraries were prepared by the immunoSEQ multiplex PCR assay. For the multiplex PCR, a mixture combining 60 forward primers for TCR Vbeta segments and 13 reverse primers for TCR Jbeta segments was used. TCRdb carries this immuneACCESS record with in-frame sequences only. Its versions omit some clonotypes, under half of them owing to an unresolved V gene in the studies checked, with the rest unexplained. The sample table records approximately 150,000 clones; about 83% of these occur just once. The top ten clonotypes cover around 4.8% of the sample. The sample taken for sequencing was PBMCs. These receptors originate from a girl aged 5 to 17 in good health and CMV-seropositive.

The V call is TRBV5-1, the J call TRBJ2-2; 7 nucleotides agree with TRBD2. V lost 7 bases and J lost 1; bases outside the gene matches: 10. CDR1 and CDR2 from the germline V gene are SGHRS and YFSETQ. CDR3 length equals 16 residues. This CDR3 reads CASGGEGPVNTGELFF. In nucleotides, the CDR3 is TGCGCCAGCGGGGGGGAGGGTCCTGTGAACACCGGGGAGCTGTTTTTT.

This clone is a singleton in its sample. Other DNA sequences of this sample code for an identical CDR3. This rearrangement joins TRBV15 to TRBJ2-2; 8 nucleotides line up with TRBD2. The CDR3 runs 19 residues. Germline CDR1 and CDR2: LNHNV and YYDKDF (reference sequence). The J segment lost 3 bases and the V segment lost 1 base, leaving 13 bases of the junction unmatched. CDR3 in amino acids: CATSRAGLAGLGDTGELFF. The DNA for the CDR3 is TGTGCCACCAGCAGAGCTGGGCTAGCGGGTTTGGGTGACACCGGGGAGCTGTTTTTT.

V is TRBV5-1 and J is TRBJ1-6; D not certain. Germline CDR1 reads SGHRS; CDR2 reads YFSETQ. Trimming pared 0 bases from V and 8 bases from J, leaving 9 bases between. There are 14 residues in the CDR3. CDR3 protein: CASSLAGSYSPLHF. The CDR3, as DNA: TGCGCCAGCAGCTTGGCCGGGTCCTATTCACCCCTCCACTTT.

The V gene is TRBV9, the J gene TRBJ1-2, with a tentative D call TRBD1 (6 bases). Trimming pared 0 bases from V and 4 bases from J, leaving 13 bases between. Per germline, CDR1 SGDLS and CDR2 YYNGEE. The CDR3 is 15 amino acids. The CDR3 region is CASSVGGGSSYGYTF. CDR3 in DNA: TGTGCCAGCAGCGTAGGTGGGGGCTCTAGCTATGGCTACACCTTC.

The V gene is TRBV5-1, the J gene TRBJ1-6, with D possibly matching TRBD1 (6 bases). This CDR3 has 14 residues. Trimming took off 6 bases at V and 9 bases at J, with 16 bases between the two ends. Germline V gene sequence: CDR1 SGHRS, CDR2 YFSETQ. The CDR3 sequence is CASTFIQGGSPLHF. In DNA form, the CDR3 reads TGCGCCAGCACCTTTATACAGGGTGGTTCACCCCTCCACTTT.

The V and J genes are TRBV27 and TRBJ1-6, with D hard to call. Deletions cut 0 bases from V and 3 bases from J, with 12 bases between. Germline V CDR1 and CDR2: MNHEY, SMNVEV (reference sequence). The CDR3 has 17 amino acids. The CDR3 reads CASSLSPGGSYNSPLHF. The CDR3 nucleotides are TGTGCCAGCAGTTTATCCCCGGGAGGGAGCTATAATTCACCCCTCCACTTT.

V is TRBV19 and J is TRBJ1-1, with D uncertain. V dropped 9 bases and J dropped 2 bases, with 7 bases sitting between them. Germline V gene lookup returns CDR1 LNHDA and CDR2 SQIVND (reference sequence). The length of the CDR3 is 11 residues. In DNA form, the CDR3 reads TGTGCCAGCGAGGCTAACACTGAAGCTTTCTTT. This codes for CASEANTEAFF.

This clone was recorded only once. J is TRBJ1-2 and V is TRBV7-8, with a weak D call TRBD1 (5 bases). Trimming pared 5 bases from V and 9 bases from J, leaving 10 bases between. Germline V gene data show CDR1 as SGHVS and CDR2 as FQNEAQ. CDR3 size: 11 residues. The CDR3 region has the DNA TGTGCCAGCAGCCCCGGGGGGAGCTACACCTTC. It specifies CASSPGGSYTF.

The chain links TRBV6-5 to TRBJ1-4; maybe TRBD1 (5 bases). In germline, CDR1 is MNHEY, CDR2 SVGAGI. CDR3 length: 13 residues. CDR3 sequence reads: CAASRGVGEKLFF. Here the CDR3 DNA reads TGTGCTGCAAGCCGGGGGGTCGGAGAAAAACTGTTTTTT.

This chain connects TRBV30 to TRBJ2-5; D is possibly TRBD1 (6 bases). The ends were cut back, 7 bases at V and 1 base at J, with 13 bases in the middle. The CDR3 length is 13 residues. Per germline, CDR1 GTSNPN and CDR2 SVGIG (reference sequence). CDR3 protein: CASFTGTQETQYF. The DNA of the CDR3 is TGTGCCTCCTTTACAGGGACCCAAGAGACCCAGTACTTC. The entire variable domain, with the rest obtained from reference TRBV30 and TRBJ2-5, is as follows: SQTIHQWPATLVQPVGSPLSLECTVEGTSNPNLYWYRQAAGRGLQLLFYSVGIGQISSEVPQNLSASRPQDRQFILSSKKLLLSDSGFYLCASFTGTQETQYFGPGTRLLVL.

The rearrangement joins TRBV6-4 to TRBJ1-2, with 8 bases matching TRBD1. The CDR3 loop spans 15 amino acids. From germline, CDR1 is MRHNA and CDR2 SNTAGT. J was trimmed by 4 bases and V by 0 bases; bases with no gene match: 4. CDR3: CASSDSPGGTYGYTF. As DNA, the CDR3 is TGTGCCAGCAGTGACTCGCCAGGGGGCACCTATGGCTACACCTTC.

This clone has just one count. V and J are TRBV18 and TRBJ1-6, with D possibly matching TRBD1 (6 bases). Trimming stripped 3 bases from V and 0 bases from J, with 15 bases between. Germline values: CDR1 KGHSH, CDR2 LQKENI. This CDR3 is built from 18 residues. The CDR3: CASSPTGQTGSYNSPLHF. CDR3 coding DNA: TGTGCCAGCTCACCGACAGGACAGACTGGCTCCTATAATTCACCCCTCCACTTT.

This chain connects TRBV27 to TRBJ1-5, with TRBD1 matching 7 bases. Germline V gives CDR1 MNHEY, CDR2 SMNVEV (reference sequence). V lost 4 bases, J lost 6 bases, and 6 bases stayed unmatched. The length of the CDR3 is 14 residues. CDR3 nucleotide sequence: TGTGCCAGCAGTTCCCAGGGGGGCGGTCAGCCCCAGCATTTT. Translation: CASSSQGGGQPQHF.

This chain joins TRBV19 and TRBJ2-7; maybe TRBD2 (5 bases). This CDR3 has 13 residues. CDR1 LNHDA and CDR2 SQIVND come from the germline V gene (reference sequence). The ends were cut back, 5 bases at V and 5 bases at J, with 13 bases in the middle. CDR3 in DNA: TGTGCCAGTAGTTCTCGGTTCGGGGACGAGCAGTACTTC. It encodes CASSSRFGDEQYF.

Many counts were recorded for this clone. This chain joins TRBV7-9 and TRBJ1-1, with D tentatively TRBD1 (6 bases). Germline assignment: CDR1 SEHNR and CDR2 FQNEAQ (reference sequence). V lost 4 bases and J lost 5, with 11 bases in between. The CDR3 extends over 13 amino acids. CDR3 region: CASSSDSWTEAFF. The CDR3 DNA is TGTGCCAGCAGCTCGGACAGTTGGACTGAAGCTTTCTTT.

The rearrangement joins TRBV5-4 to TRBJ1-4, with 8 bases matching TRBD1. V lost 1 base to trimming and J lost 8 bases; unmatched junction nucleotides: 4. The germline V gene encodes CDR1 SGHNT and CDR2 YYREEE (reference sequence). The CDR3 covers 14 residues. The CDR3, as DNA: TGTGCCAGCAGCTTGAAGCAGGGGGCCGAAAAACTGTTTTTT. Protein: CASSLKQGAEKLFF.

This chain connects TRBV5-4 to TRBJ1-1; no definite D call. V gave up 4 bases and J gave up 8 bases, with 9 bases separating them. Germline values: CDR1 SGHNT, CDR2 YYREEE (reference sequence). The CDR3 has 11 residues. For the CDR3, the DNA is TGTGCCAGCAGCCTAGGTACAGAAGCTTTCTTT. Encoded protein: CASSLGTEAFF.

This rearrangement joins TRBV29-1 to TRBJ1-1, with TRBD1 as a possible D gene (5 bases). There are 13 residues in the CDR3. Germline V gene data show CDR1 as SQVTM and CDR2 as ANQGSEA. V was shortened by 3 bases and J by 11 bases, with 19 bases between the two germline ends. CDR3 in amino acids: CSVEGGTDRKAFF. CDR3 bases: TGCAGCGTTGAGGGAGGGACCGATAGGAAGGCTTTCTTT.

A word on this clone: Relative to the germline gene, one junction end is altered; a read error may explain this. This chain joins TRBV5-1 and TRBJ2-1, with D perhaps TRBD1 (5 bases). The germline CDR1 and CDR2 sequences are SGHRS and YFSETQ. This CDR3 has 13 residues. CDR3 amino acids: CASSWATVHEQFF. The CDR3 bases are TGTGCCAGCAGCTGGGCGACAGTCCATGAGCAGTTCTTC.

The CDR3 DNA reads TGTGCCACCAGCAGAGATCGGGGAGTCTGGGATGAAAAACTGTTTTTT. The encoded protein is CATSRDRGVWDEKLFF. The gene calls are TRBV15 and TRBJ1-4; D gene ambiguous. There are 16 residues in the CDR3. V dropped 0 bases and J dropped 6 bases, with 14 bases sitting between them. Germline assignment: CDR1 LNHNV and CDR2 YYDKDF (reference sequence).

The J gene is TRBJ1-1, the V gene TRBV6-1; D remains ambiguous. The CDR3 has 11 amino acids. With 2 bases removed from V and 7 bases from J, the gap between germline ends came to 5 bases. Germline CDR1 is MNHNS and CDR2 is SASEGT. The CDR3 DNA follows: TGTGCCAGCAGTGAAAGAGGTGAAGCTTTCTTT. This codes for CASSERGEAFF.

The CDR3 region has the DNA TGTGCCAGCAGGGAGCAGGGGATGAACACTGAAGCTTTCTTT. Its protein product is CASREQGMNTEAFF. J is TRBJ1-1 and V is TRBV7-9; a weak D match, TRBD1 (6 bases). V dropped 6 bases and J dropped 0 bases, with 11 bases sitting between them. Germline V gene sequence: CDR1 SEHNR, CDR2 FQNEAQ (reference sequence). The length of the CDR3 is 14 residues.

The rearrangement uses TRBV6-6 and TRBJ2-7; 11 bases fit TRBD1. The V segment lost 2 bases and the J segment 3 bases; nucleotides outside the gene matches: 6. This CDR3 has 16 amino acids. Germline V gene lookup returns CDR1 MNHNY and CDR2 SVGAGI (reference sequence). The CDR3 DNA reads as TGTGCCAGCAGTTACCCTGGGACAGGGGGTTTCTACGAGCAGTACTTC. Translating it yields CASSYPGTGGFYEQYF.

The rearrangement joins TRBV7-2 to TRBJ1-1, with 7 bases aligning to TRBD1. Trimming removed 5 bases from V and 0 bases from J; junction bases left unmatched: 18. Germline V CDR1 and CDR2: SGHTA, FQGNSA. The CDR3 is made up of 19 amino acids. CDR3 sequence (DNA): TGTGCCAGCAGCCGTTCAAGGGACAGTTTTTTCTTCATGAACACTGAAGCTTTCTTT. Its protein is CASSRSRDSFFFMNTEAFF.

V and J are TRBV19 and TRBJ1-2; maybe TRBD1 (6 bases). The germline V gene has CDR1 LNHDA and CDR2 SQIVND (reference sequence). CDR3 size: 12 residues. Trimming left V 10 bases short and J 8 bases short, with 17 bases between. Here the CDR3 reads CATSGRGTGYTF. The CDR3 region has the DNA TGTGCCACTTCCGGGAGGGGGACGGGCTACACCTTC.

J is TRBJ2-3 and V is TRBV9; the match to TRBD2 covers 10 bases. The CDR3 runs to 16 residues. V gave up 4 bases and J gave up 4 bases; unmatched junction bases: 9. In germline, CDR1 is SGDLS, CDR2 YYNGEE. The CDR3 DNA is TGTGCCAGCAGCCTTAGAACTAGCGGGGTTGCAGATACGCAGTATTTT. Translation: CASSLRTSGVADTQYF.

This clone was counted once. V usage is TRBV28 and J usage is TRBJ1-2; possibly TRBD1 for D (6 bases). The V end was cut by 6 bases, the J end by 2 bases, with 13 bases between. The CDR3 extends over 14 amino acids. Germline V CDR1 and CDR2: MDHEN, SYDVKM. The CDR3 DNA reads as TGTGCCAGCAGGTCTTCGGGGGGCAACTATGGCTACACCTTC. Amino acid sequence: CASRSSGGNYGYTF.

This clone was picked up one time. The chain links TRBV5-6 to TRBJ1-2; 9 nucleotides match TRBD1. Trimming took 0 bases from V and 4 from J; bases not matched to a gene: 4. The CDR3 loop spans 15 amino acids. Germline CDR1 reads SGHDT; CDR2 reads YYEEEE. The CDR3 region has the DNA TGTGCCAGCAGCTTGGATACAGGGGGCATCTATGGCTACACCTTC. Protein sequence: CASSLDTGGIYGYTF.

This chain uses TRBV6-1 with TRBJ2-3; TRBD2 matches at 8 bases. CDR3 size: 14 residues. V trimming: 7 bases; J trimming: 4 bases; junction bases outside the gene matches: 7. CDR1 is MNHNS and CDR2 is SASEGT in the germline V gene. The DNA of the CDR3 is TGTGCCAGCAACCGGGGGGGTGAGGCAGATACGCAGTATTTT. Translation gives CASNRGGEADTQYF.

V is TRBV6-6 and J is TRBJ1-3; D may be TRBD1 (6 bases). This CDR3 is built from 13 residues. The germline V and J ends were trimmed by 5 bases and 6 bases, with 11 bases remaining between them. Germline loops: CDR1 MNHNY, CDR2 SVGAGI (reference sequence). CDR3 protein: CASSHRAENTIYF. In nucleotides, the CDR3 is TGTGCCAGCAGTCACAGGGCTGAAAACACCATATATTTT.